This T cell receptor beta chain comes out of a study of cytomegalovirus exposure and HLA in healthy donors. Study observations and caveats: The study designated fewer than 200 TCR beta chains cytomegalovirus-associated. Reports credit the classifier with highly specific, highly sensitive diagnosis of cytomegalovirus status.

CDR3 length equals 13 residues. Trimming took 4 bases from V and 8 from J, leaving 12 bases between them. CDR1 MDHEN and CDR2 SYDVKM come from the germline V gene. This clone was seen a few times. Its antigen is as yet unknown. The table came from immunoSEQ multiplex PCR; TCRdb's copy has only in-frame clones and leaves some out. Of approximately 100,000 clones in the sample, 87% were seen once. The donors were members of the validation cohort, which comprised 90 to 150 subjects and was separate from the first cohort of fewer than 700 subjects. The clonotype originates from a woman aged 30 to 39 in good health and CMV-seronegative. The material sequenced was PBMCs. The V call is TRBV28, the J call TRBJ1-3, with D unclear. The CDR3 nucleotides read TGTGCCAGCAGTTCCCACGGCGGATACACCATATATTTT. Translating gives CASSSHGGYTIYF.